This T cell receptor (beta chain) was documented in a study of CD8 T cells in Susac syndrome. It was negative isolation that provided the CD8+ and CD4+ T cells, whereas TEMRA cells were enriched by FACS. When the RNA was reverse transcribed, random hexamers were used with an input of roughly 0.45 to 1 ug. TCRdb ran MiXCR on the immunoSEQ multiplex PCR reads and lists one entry per CDR3 protein. Among 130,000 to 150,000 distinct CDR3 sequences, 94% were seen once, and the ten largest hold 0.27%. CDR3 size: 13 residues. V was cut by 2 bases and J by 3 bases, with 8 bases left in between. The germline V gene encodes CDR1 SGHDN and CDR2 FVKESK.

The origin of this receptor is a human donor in good health. This chain connects TRBV14 to TRBJ2-7; D call uncertain. The sample was CD8+ T cells from PBMCs. The CDR3, as DNA: TGTGCCAGCAGCCAACGGATCGACTACGAGCAGTACTTC. Its translation is CASSQRIDYEQYF.